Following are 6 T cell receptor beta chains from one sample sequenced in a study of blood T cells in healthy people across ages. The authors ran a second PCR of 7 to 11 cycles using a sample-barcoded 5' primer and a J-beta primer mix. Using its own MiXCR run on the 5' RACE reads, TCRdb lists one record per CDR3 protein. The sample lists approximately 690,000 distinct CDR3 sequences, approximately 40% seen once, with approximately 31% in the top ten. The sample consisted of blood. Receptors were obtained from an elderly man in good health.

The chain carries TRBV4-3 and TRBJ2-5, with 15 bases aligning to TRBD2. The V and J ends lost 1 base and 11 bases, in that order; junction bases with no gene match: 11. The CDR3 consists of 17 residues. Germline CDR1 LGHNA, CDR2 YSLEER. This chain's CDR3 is CASSQGTSGGATGEQYF. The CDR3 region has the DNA TGCGCCAGCAGCCAAGGGACTAGCGGGGGGGCAACGGGTGAGCAGTACTTC.

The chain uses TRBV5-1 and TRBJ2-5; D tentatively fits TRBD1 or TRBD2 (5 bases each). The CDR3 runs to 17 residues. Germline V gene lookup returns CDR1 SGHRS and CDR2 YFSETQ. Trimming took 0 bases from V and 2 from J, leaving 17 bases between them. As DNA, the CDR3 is TGCGCCAGCAGCTTGGCAGGGTGGGACCCTCGGCAAGAGACCCAGTACTTC. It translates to CASSLAGWDPRQETQYF. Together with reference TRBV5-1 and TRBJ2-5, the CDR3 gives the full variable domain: KAGVTQTPRYLIKTRGQQVTLSCSPISGHRSVSWYQQTPGQGLQFLFEYFSETQRNKGNFPGRFSGRQFSNSRSEMNVSTLELGDSALYLCASSLAGWDPRQETQYFGPGTRLLVL.

The CDR3: CASSQDVLAWGEQFF. The DNA of the CDR3 is TGCGCCAGCAGCCAAGACGTACTGGCTTGGGGTGAGCAGTTCTTC. This chain uses TRBV4-3 with TRBJ2-1, with unresolved D. Trimming shortened V by 0 bases and J by 9 bases, and 15 bases separated the two germline ends. Looked up from germline, CDR1 is LGHNA and CDR2 is YSLEER. This CDR3 is built from 15 residues.

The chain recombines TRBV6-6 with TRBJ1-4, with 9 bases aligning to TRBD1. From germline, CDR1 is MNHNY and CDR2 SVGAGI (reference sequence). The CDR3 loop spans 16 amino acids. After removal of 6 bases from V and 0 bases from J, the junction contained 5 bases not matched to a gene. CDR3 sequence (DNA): TGTGCCAGCAGCCGACAGGGGGGCTCAACTAATGAAAAACTGTTTTTT. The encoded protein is CASSRQGGSTNEKLFF.

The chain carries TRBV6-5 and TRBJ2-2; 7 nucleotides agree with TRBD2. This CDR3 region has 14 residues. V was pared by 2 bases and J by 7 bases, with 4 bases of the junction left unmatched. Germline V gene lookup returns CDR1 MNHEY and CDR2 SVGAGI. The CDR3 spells CASSYTRTSGELFF. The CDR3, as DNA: TGTGCCAGCAGTTACACCCGGACTAGCGGGGAGCTGTTTTTT.

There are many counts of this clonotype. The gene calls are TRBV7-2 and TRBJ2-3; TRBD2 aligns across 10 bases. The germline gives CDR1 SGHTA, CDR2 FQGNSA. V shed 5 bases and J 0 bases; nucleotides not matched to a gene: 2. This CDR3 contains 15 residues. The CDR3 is CASSPSGGSTDTQYF. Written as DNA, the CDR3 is TGTGCCAGCAGCCCTAGCGGGGGCAGCACAGATACGCAGTATTTT.